This TCR beta chain was observed in a study of cytomegalovirus exposure and HLA in healthy donors. Study findings and constraints: TCR clusters originating in the first cohort tended to co-occur in the 110 or so validation repertoires, according to a later analysis. Associated with cytomegalovirus, according to the listing, were 150 to 200 TCR beta chains. Many donors shared some public TCRs, even though most TCR sequences were rare.

Per the germline V gene, CDR1 is LNHDA and CDR2 is SQIVND (reference sequence). The CDR3 is made up of 15 amino acids. V trimming: 4 bases; J trimming: 10 bases; junction bases outside the gene matches: 8. Some clones are missing from TCRdb's copy, which holds only in-frame ones; the method was immunoSEQ multiplex PCR. Of about 38,000 clones in the sample, 80% to 95% were seen once. A note on this clone: The antigen is not known.

V is TRBV19 and J is TRBJ2-1; 12 nucleotides align to TRBD2. What was sequenced was PBMCs. The source of this sequence is a young man in good health and CMV-seronegative. As DNA, the CDR3 is TGTGCCAGTAGTAAACGGACTAGCGGGATGGGAGAGCAGTTCTTC. This gives the protein CASSKRTSGMGEQFF.